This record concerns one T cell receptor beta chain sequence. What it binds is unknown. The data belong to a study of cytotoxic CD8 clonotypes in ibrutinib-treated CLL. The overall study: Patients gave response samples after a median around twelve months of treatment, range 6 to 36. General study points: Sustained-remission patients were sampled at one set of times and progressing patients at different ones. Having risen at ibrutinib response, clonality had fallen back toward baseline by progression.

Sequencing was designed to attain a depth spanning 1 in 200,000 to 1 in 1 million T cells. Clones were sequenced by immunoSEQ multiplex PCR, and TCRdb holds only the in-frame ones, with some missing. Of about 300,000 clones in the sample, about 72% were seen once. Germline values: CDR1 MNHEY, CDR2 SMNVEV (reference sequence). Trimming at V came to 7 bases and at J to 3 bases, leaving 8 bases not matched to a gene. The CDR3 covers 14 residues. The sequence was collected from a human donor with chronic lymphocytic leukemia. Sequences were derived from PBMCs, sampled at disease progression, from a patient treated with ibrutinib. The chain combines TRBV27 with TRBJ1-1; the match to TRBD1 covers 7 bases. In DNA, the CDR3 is TGTGCCAGCAAACAACAGGGGCCGCACACTGAAGCTTTCTTT. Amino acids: CASKQQGPHTEAFF.